The source of this TCR beta chain is a study of blood T cell repertoires in COVID-19. Across the whole study: Donors in the United States, Italy and Spain gave samples during acute or convalescent COVID-19.

The age range of participants was roughly 18 to 90 years, with residence in about 25 US areas. Cohorts were based on clinical histories the participants reported. CDR3 length equals 13 residues. V was shortened by 3 bases and J by 5 bases, with 11 bases between the two germline ends. Original methodology: It was from reference gene primer amplification that nucleated cell counts were estimated. Profiled with immunoSEQ multiplex PCR; TCRdb holds only in-frame clones, not every one. The V and J calls and the clone size are those of that table, but D and trimming were determined from the DNA. The sample yields some 250,000 clones, about 90% seen once.

The sequenced sample was PBMCs or T cells enriched from blood (not recorded which). The genes are TRBV12-3 or TRBV12-4 and TRBJ2-7; D is uncertain. The sequence was obtained from a human donor in a cohort exposed to, infected with or recovered from COVID-19 (not recorded which). The donor label of this sample is uncertain. The CDR3 nucleotides are TGTGCCAGCAGTTTCCGGCTAGGTCACGAGCAGTACTTC. Protein product: CASSFRLGHEQYF.